Each of the 24 T cell receptor beta chains below was sequenced from the same sample in a study of human T cells and chemical hapten exposure. TCRdb reanalysed the RACE reads using MiXCR and keeps one entry per CDR3 protein. The sample includes roughly 380,000 distinct CDR3 sequences, roughly 4.8% of them seen just once. Time point defined: patch test 1, 2 weeks after DPC sensitization. Specified treatment: therapeutic diphenylcyclopropenone sensitization with weekly scalp DPC. Here the sequenced sample was whole blood, taken in connection with sensitization to the hapten diphenylcyclopropenone (DPC). The receptor source for this set is a woman in her forties or fifties with alopecia areata. Some clones in this sample may be carry-over from other donors' samples.

In this sample, this clonotype turned up many times. This chain links TRBV7-2 with TRBJ2-1, with D unresolved. Germline V gene lookup returns CDR1 SGHTA and CDR2 FQGNSA. Trimming removed 4 bases at V and 2 bases at J, with 6 bases between. The CDR3 runs 13 residues. The CDR3 loop is CASSWGPYNEQFF. The DNA for the CDR3 is TGTGCCAGCAGCTGGGGTCCCTACAATGAGCAGTTCTTC.

This clonotype was counted at least ten times. The rearrangement joins TRBV7-9 to TRBJ1-1; no clear D. Germline CDR1 is SEHNR and CDR2 is FQNEAQ (reference sequence). Trimming took off 0 bases at V and 7 bases at J, with 3 bases between the two ends. The length of the CDR3 is 11 residues. The CDR3 loop is CASSLAFEAFF. DNA for the CDR3: TGTGCCAGCAGCTTAGCCTTTGAAGCTTTCTTT.

This clonotype was recorded many times. This chain's CDR3 is CASSLRLAKTDTQYF. Here the CDR3 DNA reads TGTGCCAGCAGTTTGAGACTAGCAAAGACAGATACGCAGTATTTT. The genes are TRBV28 and TRBJ2-3, with 7 bases lining up with TRBD2. Germline CDR1 is MDHEN and CDR2 is SYDVKM. Trimming took 3 bases from V and 3 from J; bases not matched to a gene: 6. The CDR3 is 15 amino acids.

The rearrangement links TRBV4-1 to TRBJ1-2; 7 bases are shared with TRBD1. CDR3 length: 16 residues. Germline CDR1 reads MGHRA; CDR2 reads YSYEKL. J was trimmed by 4 bases and V by 0 bases; bases with no gene match: 8. The CDR3 here is CASSQEPGQSFYGYTF. CDR3 DNA sequence: TGCGCCAGCAGCCAAGAGCCGGGACAGTCGTTCTATGGCTACACCTTC.

This clonotype occurred many times. The chain joins TRBV20-1 to TRBJ2-7, with D perhaps TRBD2 (6 bases). V lost 3 bases, J lost 2 bases, and 11 bases lay in between. Germline loops: CDR1 DFQATT, CDR2 SNEGSKA (reference sequence). The CDR3 covers 13 residues. The CDR3 reads CSASGGVAYEQYF. The CDR3 DNA reads TGCAGTGCTAGCGGAGGGGTCGCCTACGAGCAGTACTTC.

This clonotype was found many times. The rearrangement links TRBV20-1 to TRBJ2-3; D is undetermined. This CDR3 is 15 amino acids long. Germline V gives CDR1 DFQATT, CDR2 SNEGSKA (reference sequence). Trimming cost V 1 base and J 1 base, with 12 bases left between them. The CDR3, as DNA: TGCAGTGCTAGAGGAGCGCCTTCCGGCACAGATACGCAGTATTTT. It is translated as CSARGAPSGTDTQYF.

This clonotype was picked up a small number of times. The CDR3 spells CAGIKRGTDPGNTIYF. CDR3 nucleotide sequence: TGTGCCGGTATTAAGAGGGGGACAGATCCCGGAAACACCATATATTTT. This chain joins TRBV2 and TRBJ1-3, with 7 bases fitting TRBD1. The ends lost 11 bases at V and 4 bases at J; junction bases unmatched: 17. This CDR3 is 16 amino acids long. CDR1 is SNHLY, CDR2 FYNNEI, per germline.

This clonotype was recorded many times. This chain links TRBV23-1 with TRBJ1-2; 9 bases line up with TRBD1. TRBV23-1 is identified as an open reading frame with a role that is uncertain. With 4 bases clipped from V and 4 bases from J, the junction kept 4 bases outside the gene matches. The CDR3 length is 14 residues. CDR3 protein: CASSPTGGVYGYTF. For the CDR3, the DNA is TGCGCCAGCAGTCCAACAGGGGGCGTCTATGGCTACACCTTC.

This clonotype has just a few counts. This chain connects TRBV5-1 to TRBJ1-6; maybe TRBD1 (6 bases). The CDR3 has 14 residues. CDR1 is SGHRS, CDR2 YFSETQ, per germline. The V end was cut by 8 bases, the J end by 7 bases, with 16 bases between. The CDR3 is CASRRQEGNSPLHF. The DNA for the CDR3 is TGCGCCAGTCGACGACAGGAGGGGAATTCACCCCTCCACTTT.

This clonotype was picked up many times. This chain uses TRBV24-1 with TRBJ2-3; the match to TRBD2 covers 9 bases. Germline CDR1 and CDR2: KGHDR and SFDVKD. With V trimmed by 5 bases and J by 5 bases, 10 bases remained unmatched. The CDR3 runs 16 residues. The CDR3 here is CATSGIAGADGDTQYF. The DNA of the CDR3 is TGTGCCACCAGTGGTATAGCGGGAGCAGACGGAGATACGCAGTATTTT.

The rearrangement links TRBV2 to TRBJ2-1; 10 bases line up with TRBD1. CDR1 and CDR2 from the germline V gene are SNHLY and FYNNEI. The CDR3 length is 15 residues. Trimming took 8 bases from V and 9 from J; bases not matched to a gene: 13. The CDR3 protein is CASGPGTGAIGEQFF. CDR3 nucleotide sequence: TGTGCCAGCGGGCCGGGGACAGGGGCGATCGGTGAGCAGTTCTTC.

This clonotype was detected ten times or more. This sequence joins TRBV20-1 and TRBJ1-6; D possibly corresponds to TRBD1 (5 bases). The CDR3 runs to 14 residues. Germline V CDR1 and CDR2: DFQATT, SNEGSKA (reference sequence). V was cut by 3 bases and J by 9 bases, with 15 bases left in between. CDR3 amino acids: CSARGLSAGSPLHF. The CDR3 coding sequence is TGCAGTGCTAGGGGACTCTCCGCGGGTTCACCCCTCCACTTT.

Many counts were recorded for this clonotype. The chain combines TRBV4-2 with TRBJ2-3, with D unclear. Germline CDR1 and CDR2: LGHNA and YNFKEQ. This CDR3 comprises 13 residues. The ends were cut back, 0 bases at V and 13 bases at J, with 14 bases in the middle. This CDR3 is CASSQDAFFREYF. The CDR3 nucleotides are TGTGCCAGCAGCCAAGACGCGTTTTTTAGGGAGTATTTT.

The gene calls are TRBV27 and TRBJ2-1, with 8 bases that match TRBD2. V gave up 1 base and J gave up 3 bases; unmatched junction bases: 5. The germline V gene encodes CDR1 MNHEY and CDR2 SMNVEV (reference sequence). The CDR3 is made up of 16 amino acids. The DNA for the CDR3 is TGTGCCAGCAGTTTATTCATACGGGAGGGCTACAATGAGCAGTTCTTC. Its protein is CASSLFIREGYNEQFF.

This clonotype was found many times. The chain recombines TRBV20-1 with TRBJ2-3; the D gene is possibly TRBD2 (5 bases). Trimming pared 3 bases from V and 2 bases from J, leaving 15 bases between. This CDR3 is 15 amino acids long. CDR1 is DFQATT, CDR2 SNEGSKA, per germline (reference sequence). DNA of the CDR3: TGCAGTGCTAGCGGGGTCCAAGGTTTCACAGATACGCAGTATTTT. Amino acid sequence: CSASGVQGFTDTQYF.

This clonotype was observed a handful of times. The chain combines TRBV27 with TRBJ2-2; possible D gene TRBD2, 5 bases. Germline values: CDR1 MNHEY, CDR2 SMNVEV (reference sequence). This CDR3 has 13 amino acids. Trimming removed 5 bases at V and 3 bases at J, with 7 bases between. The CDR3 DNA sequence: TGTGCCAGCAGTAGCGGAGACACCGGGGAGCTGTTTTTT. As protein: CASSSGDTGELFF.

This clonotype has at least ten counts. The chain couples TRBV29-1 to TRBJ2-6; D may be TRBD1 (6 bases). The V gene's germline CDR1 is SQVTM and CDR2 ANQGSEA. This CDR3 is 14 amino acids long. The CDR3 coding sequence is TGCAGTGGCCTTACAGGGCCCGGGGCCAACGTCCTGACTTTC. Translated, it gives CSGLTGPGANVLTF.

This clonotype was counted many times. V usage is TRBV19 and J usage is TRBJ2-1, with TRBD2 matching over 14 bases. CDR3 length: 16 amino acids. Per the germline V gene, CDR1 is LNHDA and CDR2 is SQIVND (reference sequence). The V and J ends lost 7 bases and 3 bases, in that order; junction bases with no gene match: 5. In nucleotides, the CDR3 is TGTGCCAGTACTGGGACTAGCGGGGGCTTCTACAATGAGCAGTTCTTC. This encodes CASTGTSGGFYNEQFF.

This chain uses TRBV7-8 with TRBJ1-5; D is unclear. With 5 bases removed from V and 0 bases from J, the gap between germline ends came to 14 bases. The CDR3 contains 16 residues. Germline CDR1 is SGHVS and CDR2 is FQNEAQ. DNA for the CDR3: TGTGCCAGCAGCCCCGAGACACTATATAGCAATCAGCCCCAGCATTTT. It encodes CASSPETLYSNQPQHF.

This clonotype was counted ten times or more. This chain connects TRBV20-1 to TRBJ1-1; D might be TRBD1 (6 bases). The V gene's germline CDR1 is DFQATT and CDR2 SNEGSKA (reference sequence). The CDR3 sequence is 13 residues long. V was cut by 5 bases and J by 4 bases, with 14 bases left in between. CDR3 protein: CSAAQGMVTEAFF. In DNA form, the CDR3 reads TGCAGTGCTGCTCAGGGGATGGTCACTGAAGCTTTCTTT.

In its sample, this clonotype was seen many times. V is TRBV6-5 and J is TRBJ2-7; D tentatively reads TRBD1 or TRBD2 (5 bases each). The CDR3 is 16 amino acids. V lost 2 bases to trimming and J lost 3 bases, with 17 bases between them. CDR1 and CDR2 from the germline V gene are MNHEY and SVGAGI. CDR3 amino acids: CASSYASSGGLYEQYF. The CDR3 DNA reads TGTGCCAGCAGTTACGCTTCGTCTGGGGGTCTCTACGAGCAGTACTTC.

The table lists this clonotype with many counts. The chain couples TRBV7-6 to TRBJ2-3; a weak D match, TRBD1 (5 bases). V lost 6 bases to trimming and J lost 7 bases, with 14 bases between them. This CDR3 region has 13 residues. Germline V gives CDR1 SGHVS, CDR2 FNYEAQ. The CDR3 loop is CASSSVGVYTQYF. For the CDR3, the DNA is TGTGCCAGCAGTTCGGTAGGGGTGTATACGCAGTATTTT.

This clonotype has at least ten counts. The rearrangement links TRBV7-9 to TRBJ2-7; maybe TRBD1 (6 bases). The length of the CDR3 is 16 residues. Trimming took 1 base from V and 4 from J, leaving 17 bases between them. Germline assignment: CDR1 SEHNR and CDR2 FQNEAQ (reference sequence). This chain's CDR3 is CASSLGSGTQAYEQYF. The CDR3 DNA reads as TGTGCCAGCAGCTTAGGGTCCGGGACACAAGCTTACGAGCAGTACTTC.

This clonotype was detected ten times or more. A read error is possible here, since a much larger clone lies one base away. This chain links TRBV2 with TRBJ1-1; D is ambiguous. Germline V gives CDR1 SNHLY, CDR2 FYNNEI. Trimming stripped 6 bases from V and 0 bases from J, with 2 bases between. The CDR3 extends over 11 amino acids. The CDR3 nucleotides are TGTGCCAGCAGAGTGAACACTGAAGCTTTCTTT. Its protein is CASRVNTEAFF. The full variable domain, rest sourced from reference TRBV2 and TRBJ1-1, is EPEVTQTPSHQVTQMGQEVILRCVPISNHLYFYWYRQILGQKVEFLVSFYNNEISEKSEIFDDQFSVERPDGSNFTLKIRSTKLEDSAMYFCASRVNTEAFFGQGTRLTVV.